These T cell receptor beta chains were read from a single sample in a study of OX40 agonist ivuxolimab in advanced cancers. Profiling relied on immunoSEQ multiplex PCR, and the TCRdb table lists in-frame clones only, not all of them. In the table there are 66,000 or so clones, approximately 90% of which are singletons. The sequenced sample was CD4+ or CD8+ T cells sorted from blood, obtained in a trial of the OX40 agonist ivuxolimab. All receptors come from an adult with an advanced solid tumor such as melanoma, head and neck, liver or kidney cancer. The CDR3 runs from the conserved cysteine through the conserved F or W. The order of the fields is V gene, clone size, CDR3 length, J gene, D gene, CDR3 protein, CDR3 DNA. The D gene is left open where the match is weak. Some rows have no size entry. The others give once, few or many, or a class for an expanded clone.

TRBV5-4	NA	13	TRBJ1-2	NA	CASSLDRSLGYTF	TGTGCCAGCAGCTTGGACAGGAGTCTTGGCTACACCTTC
TRBV27	NA	16	TRBJ1-5	TRBD1	CASAARQGAGNQPQHF	TGTGCCAGCGCTGCCCGTCAGGGGGCAGGCAATCAGCCCCAGCATTTT
TRBV19	NA	14	TRBJ1-3	NA	CASKEGSSGNTIYF	TGTGCCAGTAAGGAGGGTTCCTCTGGAAACACCATATATTTT
TRBV5-6	NA	14	TRBJ1-2	NA	CASSLAWVLYGYTF	TGTGCCAGCAGCTTGGCGTGGGTTCTCTATGGCTACACCTTC
TRBV5-4	NA	14	TRBJ1-1	NA	CASSPPQQNTEAFF	TGTGCCAGCAGCCCGCCTCAACAAAACACTGAAGCTTTCTTT
TRBV10-3	NA	15	TRBJ1-1	NA	CAISEILGGNTEAFF	TGTGCCATCAGTGAAATTCTCGGGGGGAACACTGAAGCTTTCTTT
TRBV5-4	NA	15	TRBJ2-7	NA	CASSPPGGEPYEQYF	TGTGCCAGCAGCCCTCCCGGAGGGGAGCCCTACGAGCAGTACTTC
TRBV14	few	13	TRBJ2-5	NA	CASSDGASETQYF	TGTGCCAGCTCGGACGGGGCTAGTGAGACCCAGTACTTC
TRBV19	NA	18	TRBJ1-5	NA	CASSIEGRARRSNQPQHF	TGTGCCAGTAGTATAGAGGGTCGGGCACGGAGGAGCAATCAGCCCCAGCATTTT
TRBV19	NA	13	TRBJ2-5	TRBD1	CASRDRAKETQYF	TGTGCCAGTAGAGACAGGGCGAAAGAGACCCAGTACTTC
TRBV10-3	once	14	TRBJ2-7	TRBD1	CAINPTGDGGEQYF	TGTGCCATCAACCCGACAGGGGATGGGGGCGAGCAGTACTTC
TRBV30	NA	13	TRBJ1-2	TRBD1	CAWRGDRVGGYTF	TGTGCCTGGAGAGGCGACAGGGTGGGCGGCTACACCTTC